Listed below are T cell receptor beta chains from one sample, sequenced in a study of blood T cell repertoires in COVID-19. This table comes from immunoSEQ multiplex PCR, and its TCRdb copy is limited to in-frame clones, with some not included. The data hold about 63,000 clones, with roughly 80% observed a single time. Material: peripheral blood. Every receptor here comes from a human donor in a cohort sampled during active COVID-19. Both conserved end residues are part of each CDR3. Expanded clones get a size class; other rows say once, few or many, or leave the size out.

clone_size: -
j_call: TRBJ1-5
v_call: TRBV28
cdr3_aa: CASSPDGTGGNQPQHF

clone_size: -
j_call: TRBJ1-5
v_call: TRBV6-5
cdr3_aa: CASRPGVSNQPQHF

clone_size: -
j_call: TRBJ2-5
v_call: TRBV15
cdr3_aa: CATADPNVAGAETQYF

clone_size: -
j_call: TRBJ2-1
v_call: TRBV3-1/TRBV3-2
cdr3_aa: CASSQGVGQGRKQFF

clone_size: -
j_call: TRBJ1-6
v_call: TRBV11-1
cdr3_aa: CASSLGLNYNSPLHF

clone_size: -
j_call: TRBJ2-7
v_call: TRBV4-3
cdr3_aa: CASSQEWTVLNSFYEQYF

clone_size: -
j_call: TRBJ2-5
v_call: TRBV4-1
cdr3_aa: CASSQGGLGETQYF

clone_size: once
j_call: TRBJ1-2
v_call: TRBV3-1/TRBV3-2
cdr3_aa: CASSQDLLEGGGYTF

clone_size: -
j_call: TRBJ2-7
v_call: TRBV6-5
cdr3_aa: CASSYSAAREQYF

clone_size: -
j_call: TRBJ1-6
v_call: TRBV4-1
cdr3_aa: CASSRVAGAAGSPLHF

clone_size: -
j_call: TRBJ2-5
v_call: TRBV24-1
cdr3_aa: CATSDPLGTGRETQYF

clone_size: -
j_call: TRBJ1-4
v_call: TRBV6-5
cdr3_aa: CASSYSMADNEKLFF

clone_size: -
j_call: TRBJ2-1
v_call: TRBV5-6
cdr3_aa: CASIGSSIYNEQFF

clone_size: -
j_call: TRBJ2-3
v_call: TRBV28
cdr3_aa: CASSRRGPDTQYF

clone_size: -
j_call: TRBJ2-1
v_call: TRBV5-8
cdr3_aa: CASSLWGTGRANEQFF

clone_size: -
j_call: TRBJ1-1
v_call: TRBV12-3/TRBV12-4
cdr3_aa: CASGSEAEAFF

clone_size: -
j_call: TRBJ2-7
v_call: TRBV13
cdr3_aa: CASSSADLGKSYEQYF

clone_size: -
j_call: TRBJ2-2
v_call: TRBV4-1
cdr3_aa: CASSPNTGELFF

clone_size: -
j_call: TRBJ2-1
v_call: TRBV5-4
cdr3_aa: CASSLAGERPYNEQFF

clone_size: -
j_call: TRBJ2-5
v_call: TRBV4-2
cdr3_aa: CASSQERGGQETQYF

clone_size: -
j_call: TRBJ2-3
v_call: TRBV5-1
cdr3_aa: CASSSGLPGVDTQYF

clone_size: once
j_call: TRBJ2-7
v_call: TRBV18
cdr3_aa: CASSGTHTSYEQYF

clone_size: -
j_call: TRBJ2-7
v_call: TRBV10-3
cdr3_aa: CATTQREDSYEQYF

clone_size: -
j_call: TRBJ2-3
v_call: TRBV6-2/TRBV6-3
cdr3_aa: CASSWVAGAGDTQYF

clone_size: -
j_call: TRBJ2-7
v_call: TRBV13
cdr3_aa: CASSSASHNGASGGDAYEQYF

clone_size: -
j_call: TRBJ1-1
v_call: TRBV5-1
cdr3_aa: CASSLTQGLPEAFF

clone_size: -
j_call: TRBJ1-4
v_call: TRBV7-9
cdr3_aa: CASSPTGLEKLFF

clone_size: once
j_call: TRBJ2-7
v_call: TRBV24-1
cdr3_aa: CATSDPGTSGYEQYF

clone_size: -
j_call: TRBJ2-3
v_call: TRBV19
cdr3_aa: CATSAGGGSRDTQYF

clone_size: once
j_call: TRBJ1-6
v_call: TRBV2
cdr3_aa: CASTSESGTLHF

clone_size: few
j_call: TRBJ1-1
v_call: TRBV2
cdr3_aa: CASILDRLGTEAFF

clone_size: -
j_call: TRBJ1-2
v_call: TRBV11-2
cdr3_aa: CASSLGGESYGYTF

clone_size: -
j_call: TRBJ1-1
v_call: TRBV7-8
cdr3_aa: CASSANRGHVTEAFF

clone_size: -
j_call: TRBJ1-2
v_call: TRBV3-1/TRBV3-2
cdr3_aa: CASSALEGAKYGYTF

clone_size: -
j_call: TRBJ2-3
v_call: TRBV6-2/TRBV6-3
cdr3_aa: CASSFPRLAGGSTDTQYF

clone_size: -
j_call: TRBJ2-1
v_call: TRBV9
cdr3_aa: CASSVGGDPTYNEQFF

clone_size: -
j_call: TRBJ1-1
v_call: TRBV6-1
cdr3_aa: CASSDPPQGANTEAFF

clone_size: -
j_call: TRBJ2-1
v_call: TRBV5-8
cdr3_aa: CASSFTDEQFF

clone_size: -
j_call: TRBJ2-3
v_call: TRBV9
cdr3_aa: CASSVADSRTDTQYF

clone_size: -
j_call: TRBJ2-3
v_call: TRBV5-6
cdr3_aa: CASSSLGLAGDTQYF

clone_size: -
j_call: TRBJ1-1
v_call: TRBV7-9
cdr3_aa: CASSQGNTEAFF

clone_size: -
j_call: TRBJ2-5
v_call: TRBV5-4
cdr3_aa: CASTDPDSSQETQYF

clone_size: -
j_call: TRBJ2-1
v_call: TRBV28
cdr3_aa: CASQVPGGEQFF

clone_size: -
j_call: TRBJ2-7
v_call: TRBV6-5
cdr3_aa: CASSLAGEGYEQYF

clone_size: -
j_call: TRBJ1-5
v_call: TRBV4-3
cdr3_aa: CASSQDRSSNQPQHF

clone_size: -
j_call: TRBJ2-7
v_call: TRBV9
cdr3_aa: CASSVGQGRAEQYF

clone_size: -
j_call: TRBJ2-1
v_call: TRBV20-1
cdr3_aa: CSASLSTSGPYNEQFF

clone_size: -
j_call: TRBJ2-2
v_call: TRBV12-3/TRBV12-4
cdr3_aa: CASSPGLYGELFF

clone_size: -
j_call: TRBJ2-3
v_call: TRBV6-4
cdr3_aa: CASSDSAGADTQYF

clone_size: -
j_call: TRBJ1-6
v_call: TRBV19
cdr3_aa: CASSERRGNSPLHF

clone_size: -
j_call: TRBJ1-5
v_call: TRBV9
cdr3_aa: CASSEDRDDQPQHF

clone_size: -
j_call: TRBJ2-1
v_call: TRBV7-2
cdr3_aa: CASSLYPGTSGTGEQFF

clone_size: -
j_call: TRBJ2-7
v_call: TRBV2
cdr3_aa: CASSDWDRAYEQYF

clone_size: -
j_call: TRBJ1-4
v_call: TRBV6-5
cdr3_aa: CASSRLISRNEKLFF

clone_size: -
j_call: TRBJ2-7
v_call: TRBV19
cdr3_aa: CASSRTGSPHEQYF

clone_size: -
j_call: TRBJ1-2
v_call: TRBV18
cdr3_aa: CASSPGDSHGYTF

clone_size: -
j_call: TRBJ1-5
v_call: TRBV19
cdr3_aa: CASSRLNSQPQHF

clone_size: -
j_call: TRBJ1-3
v_call: TRBV30
cdr3_aa: CAWSIGANSGNTIYF

clone_size: -
j_call: TRBJ1-1
v_call: TRBV6-2/TRBV6-3
cdr3_aa: CASSYSGRTGAFF